A single sample is the source of the 3 T cell receptor beta chains below, sequenced in a study of blood T cells in healthy people across ages. PCR was performed a second time for roughly 7 to 11 cycles using a sample-barcoded 5' primer and a J-beta primer mix. Each CDR3 protein is one row after TCRdb ran MiXCR on the 5' RACE reads. The data hold over 600,000 distinct CDR3 sequences, with roughly 50% observed a single time. Input material: blood. These receptors were collected from a man between 35 and 55 years old in good health.

The rearrangement links TRBV11-3 to TRBJ2-7; D is undetermined. V was shortened by 5 bases and J by 7 bases, with 15 bases between the two germline ends. This CDR3 region has 13 residues. Germline lookup yields CDR1 SGHNT and CDR2 YENEEA. The chain's CDR3 is CASSDEEINEQYF. CDR3 nucleotide sequence: TGTGCCAGCAGCGACGAGGAGATCAATGAGCAGTACTTC.

The V gene is TRBV24-1, the J gene TRBJ2-3; 7 nucleotides line up with TRBD1. The length of the CDR3 is 18 residues. The V gene end was trimmed by 3 bases and the J gene end by 1 base; junction bases not matched to a gene: 12. Per germline, CDR1 KGHDR and CDR2 SFDVKD. In DNA form, the CDR3 reads TGTGCCACCAGTGATACGCCGGGACAGAGCCTTCGCACAGATACGCAGTATTTT. It codes for CATSDTPGQSLRTDTQYF.

This clonotype occurred many times. The chain links TRBV11-2 to TRBJ2-6; D call uncertain. V lost 5 bases and J 0 bases, leaving 8 bases between the germline ends. In germline, CDR1 is SGHAT, CDR2 FQNNGV. The CDR3 is 15 residues long. The CDR3 nucleotides are TGTGCCAGCAGCCTCGACCCCTCTGGGGCCAACGTCCTGACTTTC. Protein: CASSLDPSGANVLTF.